A selection of T cell receptor beta chains follows, all from one sample in a study of Ad26.COV2.S vaccination and SARS-CoV-2 variants. The repertoire was sequenced with immunoSEQ multiplex PCR; TCRdb's copy has only in-frame clones and lacks some. The table includes 300,000 to 400,000 clones, 70% to 90% detected once. The sequencing used peripheral blood, collected in a trial of Ad26.COV2.S vaccine versus placebo. Every receptor here comes from a person aged 18-65 years who received the Ad26.COV2.S COVID-19 vaccine or a placebo. Both conserved end residues are part of each CDR3. D genes are given only for firm matches. Size values are once, few and many counts, or a class for expanded clones, and some rows have none.

v_gene,j_gene,d_gene,abundance,CDR3aa,CDR3nt
TRBV4-1,TRBJ2-2,-,once,CASSQVTAGELFF,TGCGCCAGCAGCCAAGTTACCGCAGGGGAGCTGTTTTTT
TRBV2,TRBJ2-5,-,-,CASRISVLETQYF,TGTGCCAGCAGGATCAGCGTTTTAGAGACCCAGTACTTC
TRBV7-2,TRBJ1-5,-,-,CASSLASNQPQHF,TGTGCCAGCAGCTTAGCAAGCAATCAGCCCCAGCATTTT
TRBV5-1,TRBJ2-3,-,-,CASTPKGIGDTQYF,TGCGCCAGCACCCCGAAGGGAATAGGAGATACGCAGTATTTT
TRBV19,TRBJ2-7,TRBD2,-,CASNDIAGASYEQYF,TGTGCCAGTAACGATATAGCGGGGGCCTCCTACGAGCAGTACTTC
TRBV10-3,TRBJ2-3,TRBD1,-,CAISDRGPPTDTQYF,TGTGCCATCAGTGACAGGGGGCCCCCCACAGATACGCAGTATTTT
TRBV9,TRBJ2-3,TRBD2,once,CASSAGTSVDTQYF,TGTGCCAGCAGCGCCGGGACTAGCGTCGATACGCAGTATTTT
TRBV5-4,TRBJ2-2,-,-,CASSLYSGRELFF,TGTGCCAGCAGCCTATACTCGGGCCGGGAGCTGTTTTTT
TRBV4-3,TRBJ2-2,TRBD1,-,CASSQGQVGTGELFF,TGCGCCAGCAGCCAGGGACAGGTTGGCACCGGGGAGCTGTTTTTT
TRBV7-7,TRBJ2-2,TRBD1,-,CASSLRTWQGASTGELFF,TGTGCTAGCAGCTTAAGAACGTGGCAGGGGGCGTCGACCGGGGAGCTGTTTTTT
TRBV6-2/TRBV6-3,TRBJ1-1,-,-,CASSHQGNTEAFF,TGTGCCAGCAGTCATCAGGGGAACACTGAAGCTTTCTTT
TRBV3-1/TRBV3-2,TRBJ2-2,-,-,CASSQDRVTGELFF,TGTGCCAGCAGCCAAGACAGGGTCACCGGGGAGCTGTTTTTT
TRBV4-3,TRBJ2-1,-,once,CASSRRISDEQFF,TGCGCCAGCAGCCGTAGAATTAGCGATGAGCAGTTCTTC
TRBV7-6,TRBJ1-5,-,-,CASSLGAGVNQPQHF,TGTGCCAGCAGCTTAGGCGCAGGGGTAAATCAGCCCCAGCATTTT
TRBV27,TRBJ1-6,-,-,CASSFGAHDSPLHF,TGTGCCAGCAGTTTTGGGGCCCATGATTCACCCCTCCACTTT
TRBV6-5,TRBJ2-7,-,-,CASSYPDSYEQYF,TGTGCCAGCAGTTACCCCGACAGTTACGAGCAGTACTTC
TRBV24-1,TRBJ2-5,TRBD2,-,CATSESSSGRTETQYF,TGTGCCACCAGTGAATCCTCTAGCGGGAGGACGGAGACCCAGTACTTC
TRBV18,TRBJ1-1,TRBD1,few,CASSVGQDTEAFF,TGTGCCAGCTCAGTTGGACAGGACACTGAAGCTTTCTTT
TRBV2,TRBJ2-3,-,-,CASAQTVGRTDTQYF,TGTGCCAGCGCCCAGACTGTGGGACGCACAGATACGCAGTATTTT
TRBV9,TRBJ1-1,-,-,CASSVAGTLNTEAFF,TGTGCCAGCAGCGTAGCCGGCACCCTGAACACTGAAGCTTTCTTT
TRBV5-1,TRBJ2-1,TRBD2,-,CASSLRLGAGADNEQFF,TGCGCCAGCAGTTTAAGGTTGGGAGCGGGAGCGGACAATGAGCAGTTCTTC
TRBV24-1,TRBJ1-2,-,few,CATSDPGRRYGYTF,TGTGCCACCAGTGATCCCGGACGGCGTTATGGCTACACCTTC
TRBV18,TRBJ2-7,TRBD2,-,CASSPRSSGPYEQYF,TGTGCCAGCTCACCAAGGTCTAGCGGACCCTACGAGCAGTACTTC
TRBV6-5,TRBJ2-7,-,-,CASSSQQSGSYEQYF,TGTGCCAGCAGTTCCCAGCAGAGCGGGTCCTACGAGCAGTACTTC
TRBV29-1,TRBJ1-2,-,-,CSVGRGQVDYTF,TGCAGCGTTGGTCGGGGACAAGTGGACTACACCTTC
TRBV28,TRBJ2-3,TRBD2,-,CASSSSGSSTDTQYF,TGTGCCAGCAGTTCTAGCGGGAGTAGCACAGATACGCAGTATTTT
TRBV30,TRBJ2-3,-,once,CAWSWGADTQYF,TGTGCCTGGAGTTGGGGAGCAGATACGCAGTATTTT
TRBV15,TRBJ2-3,-,-,CATSREVRGGAGTDTQYF,TGTGCCACCAGCAGAGAAGTGAGGGGCGGGGCGGGCACAGATACGCAGTATTTT
TRBV11-2,TRBJ2-2,-,-,CASSAGGPGTGELFF,TGTGCCAGCAGCGCCGGGGGGCCAGGGACCGGGGAGCTGTTTTTT
TRBV28,TRBJ1-2,-,-,CASSPLRQANYGYTF,TGTGCCAGCAGTCCCCTGAGGCAGGCGAACTATGGCTACACCTTC
TRBV5-4,TRBJ1-2,TRBD1,-,CASSSRTGNYGYTF,TGTGCCAGCAGCAGCCGGACAGGGAACTATGGCTACACCTTC
TRBV7-9,TRBJ2-2,TRBD2,-,CASSPEVAGGPNTGELFF,TGTGCCAGCAGCCCAGAGGTAGCGGGAGGCCCGAACACCGGGGAGCTGTTTTTT
TRBV9,TRBJ2-5,-,-,CASSVGNGGGETQYF,TGTGCCAGCAGCGTAGGGAACGGGGGCGGGGAGACCCAGTACTTC
TRBV3-1/TRBV3-2,TRBJ2-1,TRBD2,-,CASSQDTWEGRDEQFF,TGTGCCAGCAGCCAAGATACGTGGGAGGGCCGGGATGAGCAGTTCTTC
TRBV11-2,TRBJ1-2,TRBD1,-,CASSPGTGDSYGYTF,TGTGCCAGCAGCCCCGGGACAGGGGACAGCTATGGCTACACCTTC